The 25 T cell receptor beta chains listed next were all sequenced from one sample in a study of T-cell memory formation after mild COVID-19. MiXCR was run by TCRdb on the 5' RACE reads, yielding one entry per CDR3 protein. Found here are 470,000 or so distinct CDR3 sequences, 20% of them singletons; the top ten hold about 8.8%. Sequenced sample: PBMCs or a T cell subset sorted from them (not recorded which). Receptor source: an adult woman who had mild COVID-19 (a few samples of this study predate the infection). Cell type and time point are not known.

The rearrangement joins TRBV12-3 or TRBV12-4 to TRBJ1-2, with a weak D call TRBD1 (6 bases). CDR3 size: 15 residues. The V end was cut by 4 bases, the J end by 4 bases, with 16 bases between. The CDR3 here is CASSSTGQSIYGYTF. The CDR3, as DNA: TGTGCCAGCAGTTCTACAGGGCAGAGCATCTATGGCTACACCTTC.

The sample holds a few counts of this clonotype. The chain uses TRBV5-1 and TRBJ1-1, with D perhaps matching TRBD1 (6 bases). The V end was cut by 4 bases, the J end by 1 base, with 14 bases between. Germline assignment: CDR1 SGHRS and CDR2 YFSETQ. The CDR3 extends over 15 amino acids. For the CDR3, the DNA is TGCGCCAGCAGCCTAGACAGGCTGGGGAACACTGAAGCTTTCTTT. Translated, it gives CASSLDRLGNTEAFF.

This clonotype was counted many times. The rearrangement uses TRBV4-3 and TRBJ2-3; TRBD1 or TRBD2 may be the D gene (5 bases each). The CDR3 consists of 16 residues. CDR1 and CDR2 from the germline V gene are LGHNA and YSLEER. The ends were cut back, 1 base at V and 3 bases at J, with 14 bases in the middle. CDR3 residues: CASSQVTGKGTDTQYF. DNA of the CDR3: TGCGCCAGCAGCCAAGTCACGGGGAAGGGGACAGATACGCAGTATTTT.

V is TRBV7-6 and J is TRBJ2-7; 9 nucleotides line up with TRBD2. The CDR3 loop spans 15 amino acids. Germline CDR1 is SGHVS and CDR2 is FNYEAQ. V shed 2 bases and J 2 bases; nucleotides not matched to a gene: 4. The CDR3 is CASSLMAGGAYEQYF. In DNA, the CDR3 is TGTGCCAGCAGCTTAATGGCGGGGGGGGCCTACGAGCAGTACTTC.

This clonotype was counted a few times. The chain joins TRBV5-1 to TRBJ2-7; D tentatively fits TRBD1 or TRBD2 (5 bases each). Per germline, CDR1 SGHRS and CDR2 YFSETQ. Trimming cost V 4 bases and J 2 bases, with 16 bases left between them. This CDR3 contains 15 residues. CDR3 bases: TGCGCCAGCAGCGATCCGGGACGGAGTACCTACGAGCAGTACTTC. This sequence encodes CASSDPGRSTYEQYF.

The chain combines TRBV7-2 with TRBJ2-3; no reliable D call. V was trimmed by 0 bases and J by 4 bases, leaving 23 bases between them. Germline values: CDR1 SGHTA, CDR2 FQGNSA. The CDR3 has 19 residues. This chain's CDR3 is CASSLAPLVVIQVADTQYF. The CDR3 nucleotides read TGTGCCAGCAGCTTAGCGCCTTTGGTGGTCATCCAGGTCGCAGATACGCAGTATTTT.

The chain uses TRBV30 and TRBJ1-1; possible D gene TRBD1, 6 bases. In germline, CDR1 is GTSNPN, CDR2 SVGIG (reference sequence). V lost 3 bases to trimming and J lost 5 bases, with 16 bases between them. CDR3 length equals 14 residues. The CDR3 reads CAWSSFGTPTEAFF. The CDR3 DNA reads TGTGCCTGGAGCTCCTTTGGGACACCAACTGAAGCTTTCTTT.

The chain has TRBV6-4 and TRBJ2-1; D gene ambiguous. CDR3 size: 13 residues. Trimming took 2 bases from V and 2 from J, leaving 4 bases between them. Germline V gene data show CDR1 as MRHNA and CDR2 as SNTAGT. CDR3: CASSDNPYNEQFF. The CDR3, as DNA: TGTGCCAGCAGTGACAACCCCTACAATGAGCAGTTCTTC.

The chain combines TRBV11-3 with TRBJ2-1; the D gene is possibly TRBD1 (6 bases). Germline V gene data show CDR1 as SGHNT and CDR2 as YENEEA. There are 18 residues in the CDR3. V dropped 5 bases and J dropped 0 bases, with 20 bases sitting between them. This chain's CDR3 is CASSLGRDRTTSYNEQFF. CDR3 nucleotides: TGTGCCAGCAGCCTCGGGCGTGACAGGACGACCTCCTACAATGAGCAGTTCTTC.

This chain connects TRBV29-1 to TRBJ2-7; D might be TRBD2 (5 bases). V lost 5 bases and J 2 bases, leaving 10 bases between the germline ends. The germline V gene encodes CDR1 SQVTM and CDR2 ANQGSEA. The CDR3 length is 12 residues. CDR3 residues: CSVSDGTYEQYF. DNA of the CDR3: TGCAGCGTTTCGGACGGGACCTACGAGCAGTACTTC.

The V call is TRBV9, the J call TRBJ2-5; 14 bases match TRBD2. J gave up 2 bases and V 3 bases, and 12 bases lay outside the gene matches. Germline CDR1 reads SGDLS; CDR2 reads YYNGEE. The CDR3 length is 19 residues. CDR3: CASSGGLAGGSSAQETQYF. The CDR3 DNA reads TGTGCCAGCAGCGGCGGACTAGCGGGAGGTTCTTCAGCACAAGAGACCCAGTACTTC.

In this sample, this clonotype turned up many times. The chain links TRBV15 to TRBJ1-6; 9 nucleotides line up with TRBD1. CDR3 length equals 14 residues. Trimming cost V 5 bases and J 7 bases; bases outside gene matches: 3. The germline CDR1 and CDR2 sequences are LNHNV and YYDKDF (reference sequence). The CDR3 nucleotides are TGTGCCACCAGCCGCGGGACAGGGAATTCACCCCTCCACTTT. Its protein is CATSRGTGNSPLHF.

There are a few counts of this clonotype. This chain connects TRBV18 to TRBJ1-2; D unresolved. The ends were cut back, 4 bases at V and 1 base at J, with 10 bases in the middle. Per the germline V gene, CDR1 is KGHSH and CDR2 is LQKENI. The CDR3 is 14 residues long. For the CDR3, the DNA is TGTGCCAGCTCACTAGAGGACCTTAACTATGGCTACACCTTC. Translating gives CASSLEDLNYGYTF.

This clonotype was detected ten times or more. One end of the junction fails to match germline, which may point to a read error. The chain uses TRBV12-3 or TRBV12-4 and TRBJ2-1, with 9 positions matching TRBD2. The CDR3 is made up of 12 amino acids. The CDR3 coding sequence is TGTGCCAGCAGCGGAGGACTAGCGCGATCAAACTTC. Translated: CASSGGLARSNF.

This clonotype has more than one count but fewer than ten. The chain employs TRBV20-1 and TRBJ2-1; 10 bases line up with TRBD2. This CDR3 comprises 15 residues. CDR1 is DFQATT, CDR2 SNEGSKA, per germline (reference sequence). V shed 7 bases, J shed 7 bases, and the junction held 13 bases outside the gene matches. CDR3 DNA: TGCAGTGTCACGAACCGAGCGGGGGGGCTTAATGAGCAGTTCTTC. Translated, it gives CSVTNRAGGLNEQFF.

The rearrangement joins TRBV29-1 to TRBJ2-5; D not resolved. Trimming removed 0 bases at V and 5 bases at J, with 13 bases between. The CDR3 is made up of 14 amino acids. Germline values: CDR1 SQVTM, CDR2 ANQGSEA. CDR3 nucleotide sequence: TGCAGCGTTGAAGATGGAAGATCCGGGGAGACCCAGTACTTC. Translating it yields CSVEDGRSGETQYF. The full variable domain, in which reference TRBV29-1 and TRBJ2-5 provide the parts outside the CDR3, is SAVISQKPSRDICQRGTSLTIQCQVDSQVTMMFWYRQQPGQSLTLIATANQGSEATYESGFVIDKFPISRPNLTFSTLTVSNMSPEDSSIYLCSVEDGRSGETQYFGPGTRLLVL.

In this sample, this clonotype turned up a few times. The genes are TRBV7-9 and TRBJ2-3; D could derive from TRBD1 or TRBD2 (5 bases each). The V end was cut by 3 bases, the J end by 5 bases, with 21 bases between. Germline V gene lookup returns CDR1 SEHNR and CDR2 FQNEAQ (reference sequence). The CDR3 is made up of 17 amino acids. The CDR3 DNA follows: TGTGCCAGCAGCTTGTGGTCCGGGACCCGAAACCGAGATACGCAGTATTTT. It specifies CASSLWSGTRNRDTQYF. The full variable domain, in which reference TRBV7-9 and TRBJ2-3 provide the parts outside the CDR3, is DTGVSQNPRHKITKRGQNVTFRCDPISEHNRLYWYRQTLGQGPEFLTYFQNEAQLEKSRLLSDRFSAERPKGSFSTLEIQRTEQGDSAMYLCASSLWSGTRNRDTQYFGPGTRLTVL.

The V and J genes are TRBV15 and TRBJ1-4; no reliable D call. The CDR3 covers 15 residues. V dropped 5 bases and J dropped 1 base, with 11 bases sitting between them. Germline loops: CDR1 LNHNV, CDR2 YYDKDF (reference sequence). As DNA, the CDR3 is TGTGCCACCAGCCCCCGGCGGGTAACTAATGAAAAACTGTTTTTT. Translated: CATSPRRVTNEKLFF.

This clonotype was counted a few times. The chain joins TRBV7-2 to TRBJ1-6; 9 nucleotides line up with TRBD1. The germline CDR1 and CDR2 sequences are SGHTA and FQGNSA. The CDR3 totals 15 residues. Trimming at V came to 4 bases and at J to 9 bases, leaving 7 bases not matched to a gene. The CDR3 reads CASSWGGQGSSPLHF. The CDR3 nucleotides are TGTGCCAGCAGCTGGGGGGGACAGGGAAGTTCACCCCTCCACTTT.

This clonotype was detected only a few times. The chain combines TRBV7-3 with TRBJ2-1, with TRBD2 matching 15 bases. The CDR3 runs 19 residues. Germline V gene lookup returns CDR1 SGHTA and CDR2 FQGTGA. V trimming: 5 bases; J trimming: 4 bases; junction bases outside the gene matches: 12. The CDR3 is CASSDPTGLAGGLYNEQFF. DNA for the CDR3: TGTGCCAGCAGCGACCCTACCGGACTAGCGGGAGGGTTATACAATGAGCAGTTCTTC.

The V gene is TRBV4-1, the J gene TRBJ2-5; D possibly uses TRBD1 or TRBD2 (6 bases each). The CDR3 contains 13 residues. Germline loops: CDR1 MGHRA, CDR2 YSYEKL. V was clipped by 4 bases and J by 9 bases, with 15 bases between them. The CDR3: CASSPGTRQAQYF. In nucleotides, the CDR3 is TGCGCCAGCAGCCCGGGGACTCGACAGGCCCAGTACTTC.

A few counts support this clonotype. The chain recombines TRBV12-3 or TRBV12-4 with TRBJ2-3; 11 bases line up with TRBD1. The CDR3 runs to 16 residues. Trimming cost V 4 bases and J 3 bases; bases outside gene matches: 6. CDR3 DNA: TGTGCCAGCAGTTCGGACAGGGGGCGGTTTACAGATACGCAGTATTTT. Translating it yields CASSSDRGRFTDTQYF.

This clonotype was seen a few times. The chain employs TRBV12-3 or TRBV12-4 and TRBJ2-3; D is uncertain. The V end was cut by 7 bases, the J end by 2 bases, with 16 bases between. The CDR3 is made up of 15 amino acids. CDR3 amino acids: CASTSLGGYTDTQYF. The CDR3, as DNA: TGTGCCAGCACCTCTCTCGGCGGTTACACAGATACGCAGTATTTT.

The chain combines TRBV30 with TRBJ1-5, with a possible D match to TRBD1 (6 bases). The CDR3 loop spans 13 amino acids. The V and J ends lost 2 bases and 7 bases respectively, with 12 bases between them. Germline loops: CDR1 GTSNPN, CDR2 SVGIG (reference sequence). The CDR3 is CAWSTGGAQPQHF. The CDR3 DNA is TGTGCCTGGAGTACGGGGGGCGCGCAGCCCCAGCATTTT.

This chain connects TRBV6-5 to TRBJ2-3, with 12 bases fitting TRBD2. The J segment lost 0 bases and the V segment lost 6 bases, leaving 10 bases of the junction unmatched. Germline assignment: CDR1 MNHEY and CDR2 SVGAGI. The CDR3 consists of 18 residues. CDR3 nucleotides: TGTGCCAGCAGGAGACGACCCGGGACTAGCGGGAGCACAGATACGCAGTATTTT. This sequence encodes CASRRRPGTSGSTDTQYF.